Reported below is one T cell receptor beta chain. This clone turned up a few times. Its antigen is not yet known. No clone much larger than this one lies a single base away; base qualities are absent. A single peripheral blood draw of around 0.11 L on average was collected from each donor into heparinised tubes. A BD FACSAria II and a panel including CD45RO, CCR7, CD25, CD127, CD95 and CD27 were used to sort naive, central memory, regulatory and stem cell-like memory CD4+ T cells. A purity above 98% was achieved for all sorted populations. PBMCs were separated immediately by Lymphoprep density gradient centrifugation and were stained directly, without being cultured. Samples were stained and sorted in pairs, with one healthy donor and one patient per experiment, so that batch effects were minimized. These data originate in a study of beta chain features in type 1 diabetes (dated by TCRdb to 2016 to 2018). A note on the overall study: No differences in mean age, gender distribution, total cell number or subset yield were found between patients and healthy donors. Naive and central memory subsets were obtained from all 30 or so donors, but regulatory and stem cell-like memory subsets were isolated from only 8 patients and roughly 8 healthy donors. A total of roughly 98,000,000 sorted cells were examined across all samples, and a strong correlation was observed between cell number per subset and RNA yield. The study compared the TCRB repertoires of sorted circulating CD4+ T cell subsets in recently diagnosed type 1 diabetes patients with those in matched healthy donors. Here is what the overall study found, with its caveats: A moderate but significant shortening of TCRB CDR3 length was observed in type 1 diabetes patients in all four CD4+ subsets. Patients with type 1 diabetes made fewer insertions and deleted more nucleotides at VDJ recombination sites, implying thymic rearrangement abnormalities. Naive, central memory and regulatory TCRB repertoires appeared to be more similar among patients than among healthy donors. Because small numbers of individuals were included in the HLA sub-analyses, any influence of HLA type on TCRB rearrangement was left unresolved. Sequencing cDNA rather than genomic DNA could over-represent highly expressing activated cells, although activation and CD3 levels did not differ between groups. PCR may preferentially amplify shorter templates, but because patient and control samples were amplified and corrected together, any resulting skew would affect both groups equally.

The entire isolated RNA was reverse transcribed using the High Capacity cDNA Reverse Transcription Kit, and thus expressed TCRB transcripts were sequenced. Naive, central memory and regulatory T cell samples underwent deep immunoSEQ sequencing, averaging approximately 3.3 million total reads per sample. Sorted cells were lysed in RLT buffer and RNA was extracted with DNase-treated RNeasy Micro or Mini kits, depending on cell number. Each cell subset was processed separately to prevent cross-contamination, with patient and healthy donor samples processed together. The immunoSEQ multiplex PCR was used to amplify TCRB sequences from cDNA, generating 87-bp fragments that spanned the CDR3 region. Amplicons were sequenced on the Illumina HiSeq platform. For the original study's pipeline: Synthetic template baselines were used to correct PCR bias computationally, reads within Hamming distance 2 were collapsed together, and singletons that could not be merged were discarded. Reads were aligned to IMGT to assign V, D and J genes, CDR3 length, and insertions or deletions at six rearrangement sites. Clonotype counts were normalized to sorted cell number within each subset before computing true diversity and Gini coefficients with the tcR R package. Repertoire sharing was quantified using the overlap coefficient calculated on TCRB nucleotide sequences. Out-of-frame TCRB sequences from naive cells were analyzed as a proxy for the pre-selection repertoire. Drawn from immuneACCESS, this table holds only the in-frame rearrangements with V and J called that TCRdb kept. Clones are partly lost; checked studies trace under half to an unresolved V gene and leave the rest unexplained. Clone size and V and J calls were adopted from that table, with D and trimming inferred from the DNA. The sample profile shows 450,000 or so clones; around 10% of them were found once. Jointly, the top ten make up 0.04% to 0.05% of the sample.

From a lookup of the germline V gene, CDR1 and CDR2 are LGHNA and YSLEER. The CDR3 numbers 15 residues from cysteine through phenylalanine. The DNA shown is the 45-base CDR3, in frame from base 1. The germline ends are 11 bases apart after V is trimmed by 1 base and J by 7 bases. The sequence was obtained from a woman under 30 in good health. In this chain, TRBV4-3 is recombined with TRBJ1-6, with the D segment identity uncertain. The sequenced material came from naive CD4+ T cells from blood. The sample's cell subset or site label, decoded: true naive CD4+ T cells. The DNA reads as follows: TGCGCCAGCAGCCAAGTGGAGACGGGAAATTCACCCCTCCACTTT. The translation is CASSQVETGNSPLHF.